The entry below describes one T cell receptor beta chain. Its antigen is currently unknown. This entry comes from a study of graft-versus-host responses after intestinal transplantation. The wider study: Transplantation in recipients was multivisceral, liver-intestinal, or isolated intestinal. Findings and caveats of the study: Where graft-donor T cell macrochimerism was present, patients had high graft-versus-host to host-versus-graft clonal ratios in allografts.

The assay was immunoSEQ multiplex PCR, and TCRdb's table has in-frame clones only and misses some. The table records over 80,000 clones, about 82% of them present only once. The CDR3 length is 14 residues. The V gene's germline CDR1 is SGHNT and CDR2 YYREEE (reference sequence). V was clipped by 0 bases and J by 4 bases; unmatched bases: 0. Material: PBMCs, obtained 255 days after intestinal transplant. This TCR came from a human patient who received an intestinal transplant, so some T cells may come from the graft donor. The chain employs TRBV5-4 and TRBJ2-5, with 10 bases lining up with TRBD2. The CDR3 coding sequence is TGTGCCAGCAGCTTGGGACTAGCGGGAGAGACCCAGTACTTC. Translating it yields CASSLGLAGETQYF.